The clone carrying this TCR beta chain appeared once. What it binds is unknown. Treatment: approximately nine-day PBMC culture with coronavirus spike peptide pools or control peptides (ViraFEST assay). ViraFEST stimulated the growth of antigen-specific T cells using peptide pools and subsequently profiled their TCRs by sequencing. The Oncomine TCR Beta short-read assay sequenced DNA from cultured CD4+ T cells. TCRdb analysed the PCR reads with MiXCR anew, one entry per CDR3 protein. This sample has about 16,000 distinct CDR3 sequences, with 54% found just once. The CDR3 loop spans 14 amino acids. V was pared by 4 bases and J by 4 bases, with 14 bases between. Germline assignment: CDR1 SGHTS and CDR2 YDEGEE. This sample was taken from a study of vaccination and CD4 T cells after COVID-19. For the study at large: Post-vaccine sampling followed dose two by a median roughly 74 days (range 14 to 241). Cultures serving as controls received a peptide pool (CEFX or HIV-1 Nef) or no peptide.

The J gene is TRBJ1-2, the V gene TRBV5-8; D remains ambiguous. This clonotype originated in a human donor who had recovered from COVID-19. The starting material was CD4+ T cells from blood, cultured in vitro, obtained before SARS-CoV-2 vaccination. CDR3 DNA sequence: TGTGCCAGCAGCCCCCTCGTGGGAGTCTATGGCTACACCTTC. It encodes CASSPLVGVYGYTF. The whole variable domain, filled in from reference TRBV5-8 and TRBJ1-2, reads EAGVTQSPTHLIKTRGQQATLRCSPISGHTSVYWYQQALGLGLQFLLWYDEGEERNRGNFPPRFSGRQFPNYSSELNVNALELEDSALYLCASSPLVGVYGYTFGSGTRLTVV.